These T cell receptor beta chains were read from a single sample in a study of T cell repertoires in cytomegalovirus infection. One entry per CDR3 protein results from TCRdb running MiXCR on the reads. The sample has 680,000 or so distinct CDR3 sequences; around a third are singletons. No antigen has been identified for these receptors. The material sequenced was cultured PBMCs, taken from culture after CMV antigen stimulation. The receptors were sampled from a human donor in good health (CMV status not recorded). Some clones in this sample may be carry-over from other donors' samples. Each CDR3 is given with its conserved first and last residue. Each record gives: V gene, D gene, CDR3 length, J gene, clone size, CDR3 DNA, CDR3 protein. D genes are given only for firm matches. Size is omitted from some rows. Given values are once, few, many or a class for expanded clones.

>TRBV4-2|TRBD1|16|TRBJ1-5|.
TGTGCCAGCAGCCAAGAGGGCGACAGGGGGGATCAGCCCCAGCATTTT
CASSQEGDRGDQPQHF
>TRBV7-2|.|16|TRBJ2-5|.
TGTGCCAGCAGCTTAGGGATAGCTACCATTCAAGAGACCCAGTACTTC
CASSLGIATIQETQYF
>TRBV12-5|TRBD1|15|TRBJ2-3|.
TGTGCTAGTGGTTTGGGGACAGGCCCCACAGATACGCAGTATTTT
CASGLGTGPTDTQYF
>TRBV7-9|.|18|TRBJ1-2|many
TGTGCCAGCAGCTTTGGCCTCGGACAGAGGCCCACCCCATATGGCTACACCTTC
CASSFGLGQRPTPYGYTF
>TRBV20-1|TRBD2|17|TRBJ2-3|.
TGCAGTGCTAGAGTCCGACCACTAGCGACTAACACAGATACGCAGTATTTT
CSARVRPLATNTDTQYF
>TRBV7-2|.|16|TRBJ2-6|many
TGTGCCAGCAGTTCTGGGGTACAGTCTGGGGCCAACGTCCTGACTTTC
CASSSGVQSGANVLTF
>TRBV7-2|.|14|TRBJ2-7|many
TGTGCCAGCAGCTTAACCGTCCGCTCCTACGAGCAGTACTTC
CASSLTVRSYEQYF
>TRBV7-6|.|14|TRBJ2-1|few
TGTGCCTGCAATTCGTGGGACCTGGGGCATGAGCAGTTCTTC
CACNSWDLGHEQFF
>TRBV10-2|.|12|TRBJ2-1|.
TGCGCCAGCAGTGTAGCCTACAATGAGCAGTTCTTC
CASSVAYNEQFF
>TRBV7-2|TRBD1|14|TRBJ1-4|many
TGTGCCAGCAGCTCCGGGACAGGCGCTGAAAAACTGTTTTTT
CASSSGTGAEKLFF
>TRBV12-3/TRBV12-4|.|15|TRBJ1-6|few
TGTGCCAGCAGGTCGGGCGTCGTAGCCAATTCACCCCTCCACTTT
CASRSGVVANSPLHF
>TRBV6-2/TRBV6-3|TRBD2|18|TRBJ2-3|.
TGTGCCAGCAGTCACGAAACCGGGACTAGCGGGACGGTAGATACGCAGTATTTT
CASSHETGTSGTVDTQYF
>TRBV6-1|.|15|TRBJ2-7|.
TGTGCCAGCAGTGCGGGCAGGGGGGTTCCCGTCGAGCAGTACTTC
CASSAGRGVPVEQYF
>TRBV19|.|15|TRBJ1-5|few
TGTGCCAGTATTGATCCCCGGACTAGCAATCAGCCCCAGCATTTT
CASIDPRTSNQPQHF
>TRBV7-9|.|12|TRBJ2-3|many
TGTGCCAGCAGCTTCCTTGACGATACGCAGTATTTT
CASSFLDDTQYF
>TRBV12-3/TRBV12-4|.|15|TRBJ2-1|few
TGTGCCAGCAGGGCCCGCGGGTACTCCTACAATGAGCAGTTCTTC
CASRARGYSYNEQFF
>TRBV12-3/TRBV12-4|.|16|TRBJ2-1|few
TGTGCCAGCAGCCGGTTCGGAGCGGGCACCTACAATGAGCAGTTCTTC
CASSRFGAGTYNEQFF
>TRBV7-2|.|16|TRBJ1-3|many
TGTGCCAGCAGCTCCGAACCCAGGGACTGGGGGAACACCATATATTTT
CASSSEPRDWGNTIYF
>TRBV6-1|.|13|TRBJ1-1|few
TGTGCCAGCAGTGAAACCTGGGGGACTGAAGCTTTCTTT
CASSETWGTEAFF
>TRBV6-1|.|17|TRBJ2-1|.
TGTGCCAGCAGCCCAGGAGCAAGGCCCCAAAAAAACAATGAGCAGTTCTTC
CASSPGARPQKNNEQFF
>TRBV15|.|13|TRBJ2-7|.
TGTGCCACCAGCTTTAGGGGAAGGTACGAGCAGTACTTC
CATSFRGRYEQYF
>TRBV7-6|.|14|TRBJ2-1|.
TGTGCCAGCAGCTCGCCCCTCCAGGCCAATGAGCAGTTCTTC
CASSSPLQANEQFF
>TRBV2|.|15|TRBJ1-5|.
TGTGCCAGCACCCCAGGTGACAGCGGGGCCCAGCCCCAGCATTTT
CASTPGDSGAQPQHF